A selection of T cell receptor beta chains follows, all from one sample in a study of CD8 T cells in ankylosing spondylitis. TCRdb re-called the 5' RACE reads with MiXCR, one entry per CDR3 protein. The data contain 380,000 or so distinct CDR3 sequences, 20% of them singletons. The sample consisted of blood, either unsorted or a sorted T cell fraction (not recorded which). These receptor sequences come from a male donor with ankylosing spondylitis or in good health (not recorded which). Each CDR3 is given with its conserved first and last residue. Each record gives: V gene, D gene, clone size, J gene, CDR3 protein, CDR3 DNA. D genes are given only for firm matches. The size of a clone is reported for some rows only, either as once, few or many, or as a class for expanded clones.

TRBV20-1	TRBD1	many	TRBJ2-6	CSADGQGLPSGANVLTF	TGCAGTGCTGACGGACAGGGCCTACCCTCTGGGGCCAACGTCCTGACTTTC
TRBV29-1	.	.	TRBJ2-5	CSVDDFSKEQETQYF	TGCAGCGTTGACGATTTCTCTAAAGAACAAGAGACCCAGTACTTC
TRBV9	.	few	TRBJ2-5	CASSVARSLDLGTQYF	TGTGCCAGCAGCGTCGCGAGATCCTTAGATTTGGGGACCCAGTACTTC
TRBV12-3/TRBV12-4	TRBD2	many	TRBJ2-7	CASSLPAGVSHEQYF	TGTGCCAGCAGTTTACCAGCGGGGGTCTCCCACGAGCAGTACTTC
TRBV3-1	.	few	TRBJ2-5	CASSQVVEREETQYF	TGTGCCAGCAGCCAAGTCGTTGAGCGGGAAGAGACCCAGTACTTC
TRBV4-2	.	few	TRBJ2-3	CASSHARASTDTQYF	TGTGCCAGCAGCCACGCAAGAGCTAGCACAGATACGCAGTATTTT
TRBV9	.	.	TRBJ2-5	CASSSTGQTQYF	TGTGCCAGCAGCTCCACCGGGCAGACCCAGTACTTC
TRBV23-1	.	.	TRBJ2-3	CASSQLGEPADTQYF	TGCGCCAGCAGTCAATTAGGGGAGCCGGCAGATACGCAGTATTTT
TRBV5-5	.	.	TRBJ2-3	CASSLDSGGMKDTQYF	TGTGCCAGCAGCTTGGATTCCGGGGGCATGAAAGATACGCAGTATTTT
TRBV20-1	.	few	TRBJ1-2	CSARQGSGVNYGYTF	TGCAGTGCTAGACAGGGTAGTGGGGTTAACTATGGCTACACCTTC
TRBV4-1	.	.	TRBJ1-6	CASSQTVSYNSPLHF	TGCGCCAGCAGCCAAACTGTGAGTTATAATTCACCCCTCCACTTT
TRBV10-3	TRBD1	few	TRBJ2-7	CAISEQTGAHEQYF	TGTGCCATCAGTGAGCAGACAGGGGCCCACGAGCAGTACTTC
TRBV12-3/TRBV12-4	.	few	TRBJ2-5	CASKSRQEETQYF	TGTGCCAGCAAGAGCCGACAGGAAGAGACCCAGTACTTC
TRBV6-2/TRBV6-3	TRBD2	few	TRBJ2-7	CASSSSLAASSYEQYF	TGTGCCAGCAGTTCCTCACTAGCGGCCAGCTCCTACGAGCAGTACTTC
TRBV7-7	TRBD1	few	TRBJ2-2	CASSPYNLGQTNTGELFF	TGTGCTAGCAGCCCCTATAACCTGGGACAGACGAACACCGGGGAGCTGTTTTTT
TRBV11-2	.	few	TRBJ1-6	CASSLDLDGGLGSPLHF	TGTGCCAGCAGCTTAGATCTGGATGGGGGCCTAGGTTCACCCCTCCACTTT
TRBV7-6	TRBD1	.	TRBJ2-1	CASSFGQGGYEQFF	TGTGCCAGCAGCTTTGGACAGGGGGGGTATGAGCAGTTCTTC
TRBV5-1	.	few	TRBJ2-7	CASSLATGGPSYEQYF	TGCGCCAGCAGCTTGGCCACCGGGGGGCCCTCCTACGAGCAGTACTTC
TRBV15	TRBD1	few	TRBJ1-2	CATSQGEDRWRYTF	TGTGCCACCAGCCAGGGGGAGGACCGATGGAGGTACACCTTC
TRBV12-3/TRBV12-4	.	.	TRBJ2-7	CASSLEESGRLGQYF	TGTGCCAGCAGTTTAGAGGAATCGGGCCGACTAGGGCAGTACTTC
TRBV9	TRBD2	few	TRBJ2-3	CASSVSLAGSTDTQYF	TGTGCCAGCAGCGTATCCCTAGCGGGGAGCACAGATACGCAGTATTTT
TRBV6-1	.	.	TRBJ2-2	CASTIFSGELFF	TGTGCCAGCACTATTTTCTCCGGGGAGCTGTTTTTT
TRBV28	.	few	TRBJ1-5	CASTDSSNQPQHF	TGTGCCAGCACGGACAGCTCAAATCAGCCCCAGCATTTT
TRBV12-3/TRBV12-4	.	.	TRBJ2-2	CASSGVVAMNTGELFF	TGTGCCAGCAGTGGGGTTGTAGCGATGAACACCGGGGAGCTGTTTTTT
TRBV20-1	.	few	TRBJ2-6	CSARLPDSGANVLTF	TGCAGTGCTAGACTTCCCGATTCTGGGGCCAACGTCCTGACTTTC
TRBV24-1	.	once	TRBJ1-5	CATSDYGVSQPQHF	TGTGCCACCAGTGATTACGGGGTAAGTCAGCCCCAGCATTTT
TRBV29-1	TRBD1	many	TRBJ2-5	CSVDRDSQETQYF	TGCAGCGTTGATCGGGACAGCCAAGAGACCCAGTACTTC
TRBV10-2	.	.	TRBJ2-1	CASRDSLSSYNEQFF	TGCGCCAGCAGGGACTCCCTAAGCTCCTACAATGAGCAGTTCTTC
TRBV11-1	TRBD2	.	TRBJ2-3	CASSLVVAGGPGTDTQYF	TGTGCCAGCAGCTTAGTGGTAGCGGGGGGGCCGGGCACAGATACGCAGTATTTT
TRBV15	.	.	TRBJ2-3	CATSTAGPDTQYF	TGTGCCACCAGCACTGCCGGGCCAGATACGCAGTATTTT
TRBV20-1	.	.	TRBJ2-1	CSARTGIGDFEQFF	TGCAGTGCTAGAACAGGTATAGGGGATTTCGAGCAGTTCTTC
TRBV10-2	.	few	TRBJ2-7	CASSSTLLRSSYEQYF	TGCGCCAGCAGTTCCACTTTACTCCGGTCCTCCTACGAGCAGTACTTC
TRBV5-1	.	.	TRBJ2-6	CASSFWGSGANVLTF	TGCGCCAGCAGCTTCTGGGGTTCCGGGGCCAACGTCCTGACTTTC
TRBV7-9	TRBD1	.	TRBJ2-1	CASTPDRAYNEQFF	TGTGCCAGCACCCCGGACAGGGCCTACAATGAGCAGTTCTTC